Sequencing of this T cell receptor beta chain was carried out in a study of blood T cell repertoires in COVID-19. Study at large: Donors in the United States, Italy and Spain gave samples during acute or convalescent COVID-19.

This CDR3 is 15 amino acids long. The germline V gene has CDR1 SEHNR and CDR2 FQNEAQ (reference sequence). The ends were cut back, 5 bases at V and 6 bases at J, with 19 bases in the middle. Original methodology: Amplified reference gene primers provided the basis for estimating nucleated cell counts. Repertoires were generated with immunoSEQ multiplex PCR, while TCRdb's copy carries only in-frame clones and drops some. The V and J calls and clone size come from that table; D and trimming were worked out from the DNA. The sample holds about 210,000 clones, about 91% seen once. V is TRBV7-9 and J is TRBJ1-2; perhaps TRBD1 as D (6 bases). The sequenced sample consisted of peripheral blood. This sequence was found in a man younger than 45 with acute or convalescent COVID-19. For the CDR3, the DNA is TGTGCCAGCAGCACCAATAAACAGGGAATCGATGGCTACACCTTC. Translation: CASSTNKQGIDGYTF.